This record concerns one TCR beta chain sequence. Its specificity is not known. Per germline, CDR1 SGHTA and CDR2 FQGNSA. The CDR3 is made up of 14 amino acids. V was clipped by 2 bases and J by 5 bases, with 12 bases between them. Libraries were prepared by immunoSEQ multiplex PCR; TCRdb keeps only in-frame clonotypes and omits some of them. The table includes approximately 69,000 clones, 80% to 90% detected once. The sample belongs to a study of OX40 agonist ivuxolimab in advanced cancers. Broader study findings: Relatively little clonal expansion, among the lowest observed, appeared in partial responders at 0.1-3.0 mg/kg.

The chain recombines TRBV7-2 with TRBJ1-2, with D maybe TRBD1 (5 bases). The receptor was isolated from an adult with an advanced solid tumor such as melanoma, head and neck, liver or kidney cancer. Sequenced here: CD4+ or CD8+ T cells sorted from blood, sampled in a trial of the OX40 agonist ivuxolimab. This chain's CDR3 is CASSLQQESYGYTF. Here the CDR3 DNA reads TGTGCCAGCAGCTTACAACAGGAAAGTTATGGCTACACCTTC.